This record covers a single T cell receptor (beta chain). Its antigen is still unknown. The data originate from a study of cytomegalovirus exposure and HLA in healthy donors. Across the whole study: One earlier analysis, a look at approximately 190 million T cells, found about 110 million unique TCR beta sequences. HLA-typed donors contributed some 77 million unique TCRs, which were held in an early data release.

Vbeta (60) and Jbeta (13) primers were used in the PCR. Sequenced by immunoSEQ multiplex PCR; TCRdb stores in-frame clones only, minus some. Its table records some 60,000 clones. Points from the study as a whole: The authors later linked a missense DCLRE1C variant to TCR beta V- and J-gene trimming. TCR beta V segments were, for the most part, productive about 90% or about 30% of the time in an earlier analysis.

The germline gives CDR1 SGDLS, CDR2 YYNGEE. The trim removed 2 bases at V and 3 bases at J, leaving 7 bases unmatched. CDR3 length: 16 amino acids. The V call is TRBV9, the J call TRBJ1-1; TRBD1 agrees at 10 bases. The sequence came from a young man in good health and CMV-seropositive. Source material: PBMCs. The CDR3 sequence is CASSVTGGSQDTEAFF. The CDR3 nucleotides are TGTGCCAGCAGCGTGACAGGGGGCAGTCAGGACACTGAAGCTTTCTTT.